This T cell receptor beta chain was recovered during a study of human T cells and chemical hapten exposure. At the level of the study: How much TCR each sample yielded varied, mostly because pooled library volumes differed slightly.

The CDR3 is 13 residues long. Looked up from germline, CDR1 is DFQATT and CDR2 is SNEGSKA (reference sequence). V gave up 6 bases and J gave up 5 bases; unmatched junction bases: 8. Time point indicated: patch test 2, 6 weeks after DPC sensitization. Regarding treatment: therapeutic diphenylcyclopropenone sensitization with weekly scalp DPC. MiXCR, run by TCRdb on the RACE reads, gives a single entry per CDR3 protein. The sample includes 80,000 to 95,000 distinct CDR3 sequences, 8% to 13% of them seen just once. This clonotype was obtained from a man in his forties with alopecia areata. Some clones in this sample may be carry-over from other donors' samples. The starting material was whole blood, obtained in connection with sensitization to the hapten diphenylcyclopropenone (DPC). The chain carries TRBV20-1 and TRBJ2-5; 8 nucleotides align to TRBD2. The chain's CDR3 is CSASPGGSETQYF. CDR3 DNA: TGCAGTGCGTCCCCGGGGGGGTCGGAGACCCAGTACTTC.